The T cell receptor beta chain described here comes from a study of cytomegalovirus exposure and HLA in healthy donors. This clone was recorded only once. Its antigen is unidentified. PCR involved 60 Vbeta and 13 Jbeta primers. Clones were read by immunoSEQ multiplex PCR, and TCRdb kept only the in-frame ones, dropping some. Among roughly 180,000 clones listed, approximately 84% were seen once. Germline assignment: CDR1 MGHRA and CDR2 YSYEKL. J gave up 2 bases and V 1 base, and 6 bases lay outside the gene matches. The length of the CDR3 is 18 residues. When sampled, the donors appeared nominally healthy, though they likely had unrecorded immune exposures. Study findings and constraints: Many donors carried some public TCRs, although rarity characterized most TCR sequences. Presence/absence analysis assumed near-uniform sequencing depth across donors.

The sample comprised PBMCs. This chain connects TRBV4-1 to TRBJ2-2, with TRBD2 matching 11 bases. This receptor was identified in a boy between 10 and 17 years old in good health and CMV-seronegative. The CDR3 here is CASSQVIAGGPNTGELFF. Here the CDR3 DNA reads TGCGCCAGCAGCCAAGTAATAGCGGGAGGGCCCAACACCGGGGAGCTGTTTTTT.